This T cell receptor (beta chain) was recorded in a study of blood T cells in healthy people across ages. For the study at large: When template switching was applied, about one barcoded beta molecule was captured per two T cells. Whole-study findings and limits: A conclusive naive versus antigen-experienced comparison was prevented by the unsorted PBMCs.

Details on this clonotype: Its antigen is unknown.

Each sample gave at least 6.5 million isolated PBMCs. The CDR3 spans 12 residues. V shed 2 bases and J shed 5 bases, with 6 bases lying between them. Germline CDR1 reads MDHEN; CDR2 reads SYDVKM. A second PCR, run for about 7 to 11 cycles, used a sample-barcoded 5' primer plus a J-beta primer mix. The authors tagged each cDNA molecule using a template-switch adaptor with 12 random nucleotides. TCRdb reprocessed the 5' RACE reads via MiXCR and lists one record per CDR3 protein. The sample has 650,000 to 700,000 distinct CDR3 sequences, 45% to 60% seen once. This chain joins TRBV28 and TRBJ2-5; the D gene is possibly TRBD1 (5 bases). Input material: blood. The clonotype was recovered from a woman older than 75 in good health. This CDR3 reads CASSLDSETQYF. In nucleotides, the CDR3 is TGTGCCAGCAGTTTAGACAGCGAGACCCAGTACTTC. Using reference TRBV28 and TRBJ2-5 for the parts outside the CDR3, the full variable domain is DVKVTQSSRYLVKRTGEKVFLECVQDMDHENMFWYRQDPGLGLRLIYFSYDVKMKEKGDIPEGYSVSREKKERFSLILESASTNQTSMYLCASSLDSETQYFGPGTRLLVL.